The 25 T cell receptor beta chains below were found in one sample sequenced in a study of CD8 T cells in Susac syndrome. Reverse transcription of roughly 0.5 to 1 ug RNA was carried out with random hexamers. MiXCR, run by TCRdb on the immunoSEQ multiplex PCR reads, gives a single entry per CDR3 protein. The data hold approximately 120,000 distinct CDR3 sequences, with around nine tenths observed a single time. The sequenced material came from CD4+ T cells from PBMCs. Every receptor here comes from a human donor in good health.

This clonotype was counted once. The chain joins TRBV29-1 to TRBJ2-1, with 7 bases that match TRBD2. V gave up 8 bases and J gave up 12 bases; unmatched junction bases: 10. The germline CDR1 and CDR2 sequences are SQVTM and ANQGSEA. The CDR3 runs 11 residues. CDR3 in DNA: TGCAGCCCGGGGGGAAACATGGGGCAGTTCTTC. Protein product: CSPGGNMGQFF.

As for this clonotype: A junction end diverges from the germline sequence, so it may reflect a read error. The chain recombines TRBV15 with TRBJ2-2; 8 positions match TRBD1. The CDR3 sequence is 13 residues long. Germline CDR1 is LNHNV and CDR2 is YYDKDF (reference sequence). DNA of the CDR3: TGTGCCACCCGGACAGGGAACGCCGGGGAGCTGTTTTTT. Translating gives CATRTGNAGELFF.

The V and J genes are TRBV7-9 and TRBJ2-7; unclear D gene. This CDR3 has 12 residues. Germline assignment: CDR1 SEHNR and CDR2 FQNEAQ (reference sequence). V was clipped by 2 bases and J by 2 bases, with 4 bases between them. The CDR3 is CASSLIPYEQYF. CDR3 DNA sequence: TGTGCCAGCAGCTTAATACCCTACGAGCAGTACTTC.

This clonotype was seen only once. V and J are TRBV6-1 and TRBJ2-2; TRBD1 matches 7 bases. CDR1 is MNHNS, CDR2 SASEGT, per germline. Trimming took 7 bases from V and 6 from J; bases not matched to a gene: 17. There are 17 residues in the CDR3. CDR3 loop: CASTLRTGKFDAGELFF. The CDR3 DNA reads TGTGCCAGCACCCTAAGGACAGGAAAGTTTGACGCCGGGGAGCTGTTTTTT.

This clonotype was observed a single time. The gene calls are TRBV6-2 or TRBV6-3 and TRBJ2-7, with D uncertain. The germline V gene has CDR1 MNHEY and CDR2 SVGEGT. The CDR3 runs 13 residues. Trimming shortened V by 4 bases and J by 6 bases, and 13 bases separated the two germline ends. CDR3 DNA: TGTGCCAGCAGTTTTATTGGGTTGGTCGAGCAGTACTTC. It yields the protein CASSFIGLVEQYF.

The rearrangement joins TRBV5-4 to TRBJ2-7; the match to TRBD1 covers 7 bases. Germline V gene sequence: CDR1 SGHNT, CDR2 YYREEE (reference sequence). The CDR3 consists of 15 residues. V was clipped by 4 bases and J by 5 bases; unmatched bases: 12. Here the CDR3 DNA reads TGTGCCAGCAGCCCGCCGGGACAGTCGAGGAACGAGCAGTACTTC. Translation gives CASSPPGQSRNEQYF.

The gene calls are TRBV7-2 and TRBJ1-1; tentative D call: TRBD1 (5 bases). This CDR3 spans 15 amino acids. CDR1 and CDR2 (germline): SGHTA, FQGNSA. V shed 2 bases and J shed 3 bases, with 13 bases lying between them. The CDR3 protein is CASSLILGGDTEAFF. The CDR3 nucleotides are TGTGCCAGCAGCTTAATCCTGGGGGGGGACACTGAAGCTTTCTTT.

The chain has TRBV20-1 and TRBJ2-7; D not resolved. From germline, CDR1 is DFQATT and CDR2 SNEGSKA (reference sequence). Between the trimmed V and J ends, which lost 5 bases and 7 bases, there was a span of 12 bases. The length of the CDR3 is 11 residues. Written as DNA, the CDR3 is TGCAGTGCTTCTGGTCAGGCGGAGCAGTACTTC. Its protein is CSASGQAEQYF.

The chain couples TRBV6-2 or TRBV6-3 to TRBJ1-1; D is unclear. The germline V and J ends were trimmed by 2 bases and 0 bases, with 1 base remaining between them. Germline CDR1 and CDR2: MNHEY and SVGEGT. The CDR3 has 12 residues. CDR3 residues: CASSYVNTEAFF. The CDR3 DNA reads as TGTGCCAGCAGTTACGTGAACACTGAAGCTTTCTTT.

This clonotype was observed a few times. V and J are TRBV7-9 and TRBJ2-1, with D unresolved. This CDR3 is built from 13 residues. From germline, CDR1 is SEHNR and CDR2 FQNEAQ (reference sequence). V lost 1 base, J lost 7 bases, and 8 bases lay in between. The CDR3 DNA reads TGTGCCAGCAGCTTAGGGGCGGTGAATGAGCAGTTCTTC. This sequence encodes CASSLGAVNEQFF. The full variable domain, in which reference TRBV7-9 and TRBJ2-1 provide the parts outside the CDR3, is DTGVSQNPRHKITKRGQNVTFRCDPISEHNRLYWYRQTLGQGPEFLTYFQNEAQLEKSRLLSDRFSAERPKGSFSTLEIQRTEQGDSAMYLCASSLGAVNEQFFGPGTRLTVL.

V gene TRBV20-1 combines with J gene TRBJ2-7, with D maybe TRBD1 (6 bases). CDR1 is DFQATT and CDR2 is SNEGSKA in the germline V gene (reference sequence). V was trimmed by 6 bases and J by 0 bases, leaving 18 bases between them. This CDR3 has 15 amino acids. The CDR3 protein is CSAKQDRQLSYEQYF. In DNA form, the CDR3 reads TGCAGTGCAAAGCAAGACAGGCAACTCTCCTACGAGCAGTACTTC.

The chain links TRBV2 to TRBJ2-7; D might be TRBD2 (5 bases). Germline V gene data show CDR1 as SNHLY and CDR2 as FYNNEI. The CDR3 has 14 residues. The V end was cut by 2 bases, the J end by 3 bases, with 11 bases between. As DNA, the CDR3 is TGTGCCAGCAGTGAATCCAGCGGATACTACGAGCAGTACTTC. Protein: CASSESSGYYEQYF.

CDR3 nucleotides: TGTGCCAGTAGCCGGAGGAACCTCCGGGACAGGGGCAGCACAGATACGCAGTATTTT. Its protein is CASSRRNLRDRGSTDTQYF. The J gene is TRBJ2-3, the V gene TRBV19, with 10 bases aligning to TRBD1. Unmatched junction bases numbered 15, after V lost 6 bases and J lost 0 bases. CDR1 and CDR2 (germline): LNHDA, SQIVND (reference sequence). The CDR3 length is 19 residues.

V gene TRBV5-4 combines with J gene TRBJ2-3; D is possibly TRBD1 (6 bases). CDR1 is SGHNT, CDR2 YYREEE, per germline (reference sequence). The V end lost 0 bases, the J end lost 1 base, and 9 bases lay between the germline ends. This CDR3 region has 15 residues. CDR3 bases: TGTGCCAGCAGCTTGGGGCACAGGGGCACAGATACGCAGTATTTT. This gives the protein CASSLGHRGTDTQYF.

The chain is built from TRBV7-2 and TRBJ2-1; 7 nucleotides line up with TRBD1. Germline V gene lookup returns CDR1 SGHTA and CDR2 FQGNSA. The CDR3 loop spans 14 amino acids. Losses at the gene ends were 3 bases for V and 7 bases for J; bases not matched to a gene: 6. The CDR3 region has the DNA TGTGCCAGCAGCTTCTACCTGGGACAGAATGAGCAGTTCTTC. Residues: CASSFYLGQNEQFF.

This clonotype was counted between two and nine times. The CDR3 loop reads CASSWGGGLTYEQYF. CDR3 DNA: TGTGCCAGCAGTTGGGGCGGGGGGCTTACCTACGAGCAGTACTTC. J is TRBJ2-7 and V is TRBV5-6; 8 bases are shared with TRBD2. The CDR3 sequence is 15 residues long. Germline lookup yields CDR1 SGHDT and CDR2 YYEEEE. V gave up 5 bases and J gave up 2 bases; unmatched junction bases: 9.

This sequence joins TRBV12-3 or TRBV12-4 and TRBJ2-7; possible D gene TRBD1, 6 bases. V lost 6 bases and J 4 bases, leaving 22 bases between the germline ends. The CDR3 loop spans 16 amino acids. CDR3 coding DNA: TGTGCCAGCAGCCTAACAGGGCGGAGGTGGGATTACGAGCAGTACTTC. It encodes CASSLTGRRWDYEQYF.

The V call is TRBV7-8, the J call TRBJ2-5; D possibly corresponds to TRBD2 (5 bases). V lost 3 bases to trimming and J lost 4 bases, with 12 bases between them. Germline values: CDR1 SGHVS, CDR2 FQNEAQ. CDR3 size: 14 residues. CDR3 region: CASSFGLAVETQYF. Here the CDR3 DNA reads TGTGCCAGCAGCTTTGGGCTAGCTGTAGAGACCCAGTACTTC.

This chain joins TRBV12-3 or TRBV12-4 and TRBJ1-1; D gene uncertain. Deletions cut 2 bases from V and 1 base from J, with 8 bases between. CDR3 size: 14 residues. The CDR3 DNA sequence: TGTGCCAGCAGTTTAAAACGCGGGAACACTGAAGCTTTCTTT. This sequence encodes CASSLKRGNTEAFF.

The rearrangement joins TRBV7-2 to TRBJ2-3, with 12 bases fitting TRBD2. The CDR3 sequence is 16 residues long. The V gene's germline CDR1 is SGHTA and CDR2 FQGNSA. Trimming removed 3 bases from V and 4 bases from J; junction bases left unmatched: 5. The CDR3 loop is CASSFKLAGGPDTQYF. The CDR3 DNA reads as TGTGCCAGCAGCTTCAAACTAGCGGGGGGACCAGATACGCAGTATTTT. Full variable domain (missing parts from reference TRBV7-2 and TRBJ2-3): GAGVSQSPSNKVTEKGKDVELRCDPISGHTALYWYRQSLGQGLEFLIYFQGNSAPDKSGLPSDRFSAERTGGSVSTLTIQRTQQEDSAVYLCASSFKLAGGPDTQYFGPGTRLTVL.

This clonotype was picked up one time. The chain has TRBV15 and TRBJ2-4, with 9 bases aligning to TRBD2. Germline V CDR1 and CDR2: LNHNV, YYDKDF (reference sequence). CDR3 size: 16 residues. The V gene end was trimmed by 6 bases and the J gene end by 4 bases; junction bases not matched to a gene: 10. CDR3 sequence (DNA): TGTGCCACCAGAGAATTTAGCGGGGGCCCGAAAAACATTCAGTACTTC. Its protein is CATREFSGGPKNIQYF. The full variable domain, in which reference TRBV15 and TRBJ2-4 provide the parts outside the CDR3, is DAMVIQNPRYQVTQFGKPVTLSCSQTLNHNVMYWYQQKSSQAPKLLFHYYDKDFNNEADTPDNFQSRRPNTSFCFLDIRSPGLGDTAMYLCATREFSGGPKNIQYFGAGTRLSVL.

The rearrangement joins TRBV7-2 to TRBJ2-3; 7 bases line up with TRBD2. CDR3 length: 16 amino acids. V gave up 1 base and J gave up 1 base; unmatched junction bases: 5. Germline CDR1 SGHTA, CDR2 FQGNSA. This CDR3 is CASSLDGGRGTDTQYF. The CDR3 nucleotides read TGTGCCAGCAGCTTAGATGGCGGGAGAGGCACAGATACGCAGTATTTT.

CDR3: CASSRKQVTGELFF. CDR3 nucleotides: TGTGCCAGTAGTCGAAAACAGGTCACCGGGGAGCTGTTTTTT. J is TRBJ2-2 and V is TRBV19; D might be TRBD1 (5 bases). The V gene's germline CDR1 is LNHDA and CDR2 SQIVND (reference sequence). V shed 5 bases and J shed 4 bases, with 11 bases lying between them. This CDR3 comprises 14 residues.

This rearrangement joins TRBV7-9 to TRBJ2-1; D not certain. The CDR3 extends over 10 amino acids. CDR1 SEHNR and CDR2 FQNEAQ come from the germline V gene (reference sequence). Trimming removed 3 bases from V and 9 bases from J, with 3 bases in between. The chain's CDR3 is CASSFGEQFF. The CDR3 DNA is TGTGCCAGCAGCTTCGGTGAGCAGTTCTTC. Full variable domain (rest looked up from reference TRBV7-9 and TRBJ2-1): DTGVSQNPRHKITKRGQNVTFRCDPISEHNRLYWYRQTLGQGPEFLTYFQNEAQLEKSRLLSDRFSAERPKGSFSTLEIQRTEQGDSAMYLCASSFGEQFFGPGTRLTVL.

The CDR3 DNA is TGCAGTGCTAGATTCGCAGGTAGCGACAGGGGGTTGTACGAGCAGTACTTC. Residues: CSARFAGSDRGLYEQYF. The genes are TRBV20-1 and TRBJ2-7, with 9 bases identical to TRBD1. This CDR3 spans 17 amino acids. With 2 bases clipped from V and 4 bases from J, the junction kept 15 bases outside the gene matches. The germline CDR1 and CDR2 sequences are DFQATT and SNEGSKA (reference sequence).